The 8 T cell receptor beta chains in this list originate from one sample, sequenced in a study of T cells in Graves' hyperthyroidism and ophthalmopathy. It was RNA transcripts that yielded the amplified TCR beta CDR3 regions. HTBI primers were used for first-round RT-PCR of the TCR CDR3. TCRdb ran MiXCR on the multiplex PCR reads and lists one entry per CDR3 protein. The sample lists a few hundred thousand distinct CDR3 sequences; 15% to 18% were seen once. Sequencing input: blood. These receptors all stem from a young woman with Graves' hyperthyroidism.

In this sample, this clonotype turned up many times. The genes are TRBV11-2 and TRBJ2-7, with D possibly called TRBD1 or TRBD2 (5 bases each). The CDR3 is 15 amino acids. Germline assignment: CDR1 SGHAT and CDR2 FQNNGV. The V end lost 5 bases, the J end lost 4 bases, and 18 bases lay between the germline ends. For the CDR3, the DNA is TGTGCCAGCAGCCCTCGGTGGGGGAGTTCGTACGAGCAGTACTTC. Translated: CASSPRWGSSYEQYF.

This clonotype was seen many times. This sequence joins TRBV27 and TRBJ2-3; a possible D gene is TRBD1 (5 bases). Germline lookup yields CDR1 MNHEY and CDR2 SMNVEV (reference sequence). With 6 bases removed from V and 6 bases from J, the gap between germline ends came to 19 bases. The CDR3 has 15 residues. CDR3 sequence (DNA): TGTGCCAGCAGCTACGACAGCAGCTTAATGGATACGCAGTATTTT. Its protein product is CASSYDSSLMDTQYF.

The CDR3, as DNA: TGTGCCAGCTCACCTGACGCCGGACCGACAGATACGCAGTATTTT. The encoded protein is CASSPDAGPTDTQYF. This chain uses TRBV18 with TRBJ2-3; D remains unclear. Germline V lookup: CDR1 KGHSH, CDR2 LQKENI. Trimming shortened V by 3 bases and J by 3 bases, and 13 bases separated the two germline ends. This CDR3 is built from 15 residues.

The chain uses TRBV7-2 and TRBJ2-3; TRBD1 matches at 10 bases. V was pared by 1 base and J by 4 bases, with 2 bases of the junction left unmatched. This CDR3 region has 15 residues. Germline V gene sequence: CDR1 SGHTA, CDR2 FQGNSA. CDR3 DNA: TGTGCCAGCAGCTTAGAAGGGACAGGGGCAGATACGCAGTATTTT. Translation gives CASSLEGTGADTQYF.

This clonotype was recorded at least ten times. The chain uses TRBV2 and TRBJ2-2; 8 nucleotides line up with TRBD1. The J segment lost 4 bases and the V segment lost 5 bases, leaving 6 bases of the junction unmatched. The CDR3 loop spans 15 amino acids. Germline lookup yields CDR1 SNHLY and CDR2 FYNNEI. CDR3 in amino acids: CASSPTGVGTGELFF. CDR3 DNA: TGTGCCAGCAGTCCGACAGGGGTTGGCACCGGGGAGCTGTTTTTT.

With respect to this clonotype: Being one base from a much bigger clone, this may be a read error. The chain uses TRBV27 and TRBJ2-7; TRBD1 might be the D (6 bases). The CDR3 runs 14 residues. V lost 2 bases, J lost 5 bases, and 13 bases lay in between. Germline V gene sequence: CDR1 MNHEY, CDR2 SMNVEV (reference sequence). The DNA of the CDR3 is TGTGCCAGCAGTTTACTTCCAGGGGTGGACGAGCAGTACGTC. Translation gives CASSLLPGVDEQYV.

As regards this clonotype: Since a much larger clone is just one base distant, this may be a read error. The chain uses TRBV10-3 and TRBJ2-7; 10 bases are shared with TRBD2. Germline CDR1 reads ENHRY; CDR2 reads SYGVKD. CDR3 length: 17 amino acids. DNA of the CDR3: TGTGCCAACAACCGGACTAGCGGACCTGGGGTGGCCTACGTGCAGTACTTC. It encodes CANNRTSGPGVAYVQYF.

This clonotype was observed many times. The CDR3 here is CSAPAGLAGVNEQFF. The CDR3 nucleotides are TGCAGTGCTCCTGCCGGACTAGCGGGAGTCAATGAGCAGTTCTTC. The chain has TRBV20-1 and TRBJ2-1; the match to TRBD2 covers 13 bases. This CDR3 is built from 15 residues. Germline lookup yields CDR1 DFQATT and CDR2 SNEGSKA (reference sequence). With 5 bases clipped from V and 6 bases from J, the junction kept 7 bases outside the gene matches.